This TCR beta chain was recovered during a study of cytomegalovirus exposure and HLA in healthy donors. Study overall: As an earlier analysis found, 150 million to 200 million T cells yielded about 120 million unique TCR beta sequences.

The V gene's germline CDR1 is SGHRS and CDR2 YFSETQ. Trimming removed 4 bases at V and 2 bases at J, with 16 bases between. The CDR3 contains 16 residues. Primers for the PCR totalled 60 Vbeta and 13 Jbeta. The table came from immunoSEQ multiplex PCR; TCRdb's copy has only in-frame clones and leaves some out. The sample includes approximately 91,000 clones, 81% of them seen just once. This TCR was recovered from a human donor in good health. Sequences were obtained from PBMCs. The chain uses TRBV5-1 and TRBJ1-3; no firm D call. For the CDR3, the DNA is TGCGCCAGCAGCGCCGGGAGAGAAGGTACTGGAAACACCATATATTTT. Its translation is CASSAGREGTGNTIYF.